This T cell receptor beta chain was sequenced for a study of PD-1 blockade in classical Hodgkin lymphoma. V dropped 2 bases and J dropped 3 bases, with 16 bases sitting between them. Germline-derived CDR1 and CDR2 are SGDLS and YYNGEE. The CDR3 contains 16 residues. Sequencing was performed with immunoSEQ multiplex PCR; in TCRdb, only in-frame clones are kept and a portion is missing. The sample records some 23,000 clones, about 86% being singletons. Study results and limitations: For complete responders, baseline diversity was comparable to that of newly diagnosed patients.

There was relapse after autologous stem cell transplantation in every patient, and there was variation in brentuximab vedotin exposure. Regarding this clone: Its antigen is still unknown.

The material was peripheral blood mononuclear cells (PBMCs), obtained before the second cycle of nivolumab. This sequence originates from a human donor with classical Hodgkin lymphoma. The V and J genes are TRBV9 and TRBJ2-3; a possible D gene is TRBD2 (6 bases). CDR3 sequence (DNA): TGTGCCAGCAGCGTTGGAGGGGCAGGATTAACAGATACGCAGTATTTT. Translating gives CASSVGGAGLTDTQYF.